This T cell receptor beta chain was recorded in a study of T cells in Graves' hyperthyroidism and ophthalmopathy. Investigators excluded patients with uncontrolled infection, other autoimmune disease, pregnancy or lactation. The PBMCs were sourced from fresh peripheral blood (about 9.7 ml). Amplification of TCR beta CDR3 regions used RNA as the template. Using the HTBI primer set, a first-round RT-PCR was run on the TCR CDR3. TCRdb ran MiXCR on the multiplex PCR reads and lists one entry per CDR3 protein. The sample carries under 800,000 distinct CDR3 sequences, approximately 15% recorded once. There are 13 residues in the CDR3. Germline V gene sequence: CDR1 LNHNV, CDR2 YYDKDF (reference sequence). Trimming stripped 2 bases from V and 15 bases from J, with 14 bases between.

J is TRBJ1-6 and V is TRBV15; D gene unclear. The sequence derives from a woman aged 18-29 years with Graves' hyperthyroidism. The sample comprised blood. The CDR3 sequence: CATSRTRQSYLHF. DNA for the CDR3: TGTGCCACCAGCAGAACGAGACAATCCTACCTCCACTTT. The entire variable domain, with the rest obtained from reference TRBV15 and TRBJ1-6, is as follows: DAMVIQNPRYQVTQFGKPVTLSCSQTLNHNVMYWYQQKSSQAPKLLFHYYDKDFNNEADTPDNFQSRRPNTSFCFLDIRSPGLGDTAMYLCATSRTRQSYLHFGNGTRLTVT.